These 12 T cell receptor beta chains originate from one sample sequenced in a study of Tregs in tolerant kidney transplant recipients. The nonmyeloablative bone marrow transplants came from related graft donors, with transient mixed chimerism. The assay was immunoSEQ multiplex PCR, and TCRdb's table has in-frame clones only and misses some. This table lists around 15,000 clones. This specimen was CD4+ T cells from blood (PBMCs), taken 12 months after the transplant. The receptors come from a human patient who received a combined kidney and bone marrow transplant. The graft donor may account for some of the T cells.

Note on this clone: The missing CDR3 end, 3 residues past where the read stops, is filled in from the germline J gene. The V call is TRBV7-2, the J call TRBJ1-2; D ambiguous. This CDR3 region has 13 residues. From germline, CDR1 is SGHTA and CDR2 FQGNSA. Partial CDR3 DNA: TGTGCCAGCAGCTTAGCGTTCGAGGGCGGC. This sequence encodes CASSLAFEGG. The entire CDR3 protein reads CASSLAFEGGYTF.

Note on this clone: The CDR3 end lies 3 residues beyond the end of the read and is filled in from the germline J gene. This chain uses TRBV19 with TRBJ2-7; 7 bases align to TRBD1. This CDR3 has 11 residues. With 8 bases clipped from V and 3 bases from J, the junction kept 1 base outside the gene matches. Germline V gene data show CDR1 as LNHDA and CDR2 as SQIVND (reference sequence). The sequenced CDR3 bases are TGTGCCAGTCGGGACAGCTACGAG. It specifies CASRDSYE. The CDR3 reads in full as CASRDSYEQYF.

A remark on this clone: The read terminates 3 residues ahead of where the CDR3 ends, so the germline J gene completes it. The J gene is TRBJ2-7, the V gene TRBV20-1, with a possible D match to TRBD2 (5 bases). Trimming cost V 3 bases and J 2 bases, with 17 bases left between them. In germline, CDR1 is DFQATT, CDR2 SNEGSKA (reference sequence). The CDR3 has 15 residues. The CDR3 bases that were read are TGCAGTGCTAGCCCCGGACTGAGCCGTGCCTACGAG. Protein: CSASPGLSRAYE. The CDR3, in full, reads CSASPGLSRAYEQYF.

Worth noting for this clone: The observed sequence ends 3 residues before the CDR3 terminus, with the missing tail filled in from the germline J gene. The genes are TRBV20-1 and TRBJ2-7; 7 bases are shared with TRBD2. J was trimmed by 5 bases and V by 3 bases; bases with no gene match: 10. Germline V CDR1 and CDR2: DFQATT, SNEGSKA (reference sequence). This CDR3 contains 14 residues. Incomplete CDR3 DNA: TGCAGTGCTAGTGGCGGGAGAGGCAGCAACGAG. Its protein is CSASGGRGSNE. The whole CDR3 sequence reads CSASGGRGSNEQYF.

As to this clone: The observed sequence ends 3 residues before the CDR3 terminus, with the missing tail filled in from the germline J gene. This sequence joins TRBV11-2 and TRBJ1-5; no clear D. The CDR3 contains 14 residues. Trimming took off 2 bases at V and 3 bases at J, with 8 bases between the two ends. CDR1 is SGHAT, CDR2 FQNNGV, per germline. The CDR3: CASSLSNINQPQHF. CDR3 DNA (partial): TGTGCCAGCAGCTTAAGTAACATCAATCAGCCC.

As concerns this clone: The read comes to an end 3 residues before the CDR3 does, leaving the germline J gene to fill in the end. This chain uses TRBV7-3 with TRBJ2-5; D is possibly TRBD1 or TRBD2 (6 bases each). The CDR3 is 14 residues long. Trimming removed 6 bases at V and 2 bases at J, with 13 bases between. The germline gives CDR1 SGHTA, CDR2 FQGTGA. The covered CDR3 bases are TGTGCCAGCAGTTTCCAGGGGAGGCAAGAGACC. It translates to CASSFQGRQET. The entire CDR3 sequence reads CASSFQGRQETQYF.

A word on this clone: Sequencing ends 3 residues short of the CDR3 end; the germline J gene provides the rest. The chain uses TRBV30 and TRBJ2-1; the match to TRBD1 covers 10 bases. The CDR3 has 16 residues. The J segment lost 6 bases and the V segment lost 4 bases, leaving 12 bases of the junction unmatched. Germline lookup yields CDR1 GTSNPN and CDR2 SVGIG (reference sequence). The CDR3 bases that were read are TGTGCCTGGATCGGCGAGACAGGGGGCTGGGGCAATGAG. Translated: CAWIGETGGWGNE. The CDR3, in full, reads CAWIGETGGWGNEQFF.

On this clone: From the germline J gene comes the end of the CDR3, since the read stops 3 residues before it. The chain recombines TRBV30 with TRBJ1-6, with 7 bases lining up with TRBD1. Germline CDR1 and CDR2: GTSNPN and SVGIG (reference sequence). This CDR3 is 13 amino acids long. V was pared by 8 bases and J by 8 bases, with 9 bases of the junction left unmatched. The DNA read from the CDR3 is TGTGCCACGGGACAGCGGAAGGATTCACCC. Amino acids: CATGQRKDSP. The whole CDR3 protein reads CATGQRKDSPLHF.

Comment on this clone: The CDR3 end lies 3 residues beyond the end of the read and is filled in from the germline J gene. V is TRBV29-1 and J is TRBJ1-1, with D possibly being TRBD1 (6 bases). The CDR3 is made up of 12 amino acids. CDR1 SQVTM and CDR2 ANQGSEA come from the germline V gene. V lost 7 bases, J lost 4 bases, and 13 bases lay in between. The CDR3 loop reads CSALQGSTEAFF. The CDR3 bases that were read are TGCAGCGCGTTACAGGGATCCACTGAA.

Turning to this clone: One end of the junction is discordant with germline, which a read error may explain. Read coverage stops 3 residues before the CDR3 terminus; the germline J gene supplies the remainder. This rearrangement joins TRBV7-9 to TRBJ1-4; 8 bases line up with TRBD1. This CDR3 has 14 amino acids. CDR1 and CDR2 from the germline V gene are SEHNR and FQNEAQ (reference sequence). CDR3 loop: CAGSLDREGEKLFF. The CDR3 DNA, read in part, is TGTGCCGGCAGCTTGGACAGGGAGGGTGAAAAA.

About this clone itself: The CDR3 end falls 3 residues outside the read, so it is completed with the germline J gene. The rearrangement joins TRBV7-3 to TRBJ2-3, with 7 bases fitting TRBD2. Germline CDR1 and CDR2: SGHTA and FQGTGA. V lost 1 base and J lost 7; bases outside the gene matches: 5. This CDR3 is built from 14 residues. The CDR3 bases that were read are TGTGCCAGCAGCTTAAGCGGGAGTGGAAATACG. This encodes CASSLSGSGNT. The whole CDR3 protein is CASSLSGSGNTQYF.

As to this clone: Read data end 3 residues before the CDR3 end; the end is taken from the germline J gene. The rearrangement joins TRBV7-9 to TRBJ1-1; no firm D call. The CDR3 runs to 13 residues. The germline V gene encodes CDR1 SEHNR and CDR2 FQNEAQ (reference sequence). Incomplete CDR3 DNA: TGTGCCAGCAGCCCCACGGGTCTCCTGTCA. Residues: CASSPTGLLS. The whole CDR3 protein reads CASSPTGLLSAFF.